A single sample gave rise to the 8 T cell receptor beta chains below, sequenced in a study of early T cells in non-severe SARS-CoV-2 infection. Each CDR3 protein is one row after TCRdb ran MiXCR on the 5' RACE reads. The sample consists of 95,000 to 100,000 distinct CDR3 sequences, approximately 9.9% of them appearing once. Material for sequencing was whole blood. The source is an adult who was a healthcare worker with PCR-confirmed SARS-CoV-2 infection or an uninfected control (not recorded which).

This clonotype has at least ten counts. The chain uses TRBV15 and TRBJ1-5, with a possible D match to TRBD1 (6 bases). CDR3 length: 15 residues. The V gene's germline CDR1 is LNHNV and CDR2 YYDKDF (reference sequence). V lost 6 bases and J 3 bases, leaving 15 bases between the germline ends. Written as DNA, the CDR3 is TGTGCCACCAGGGGGGCGCGGTTCGACAATCAGCCCCAGCATTTT. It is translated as CATRGARFDNQPQHF.

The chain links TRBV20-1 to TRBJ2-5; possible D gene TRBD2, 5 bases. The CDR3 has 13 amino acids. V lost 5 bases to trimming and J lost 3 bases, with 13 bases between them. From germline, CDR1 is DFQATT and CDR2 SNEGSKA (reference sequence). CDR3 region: CSAFRTGKETQYF. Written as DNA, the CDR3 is TGCAGTGCTTTCAGGACTGGGAAAGAGACCCAGTACTTC.

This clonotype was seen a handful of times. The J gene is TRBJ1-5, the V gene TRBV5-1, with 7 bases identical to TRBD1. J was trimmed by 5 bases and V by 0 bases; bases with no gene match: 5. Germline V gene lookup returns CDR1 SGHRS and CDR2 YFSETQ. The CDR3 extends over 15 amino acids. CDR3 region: CASSLVTGADQPQHF. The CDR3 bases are TGCGCCAGCAGCTTGGTCACAGGGGCCGATCAGCCCCAGCATTTT.

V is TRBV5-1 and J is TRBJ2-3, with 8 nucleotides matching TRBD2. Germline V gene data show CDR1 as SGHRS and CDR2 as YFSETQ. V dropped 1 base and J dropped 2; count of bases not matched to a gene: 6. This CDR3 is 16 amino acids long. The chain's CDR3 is CASSLFSGGSTDTQYF. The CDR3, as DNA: TGCGCCAGCAGCTTGTTCAGCGGGGGTTCCACAGATACGCAGTATTTT.

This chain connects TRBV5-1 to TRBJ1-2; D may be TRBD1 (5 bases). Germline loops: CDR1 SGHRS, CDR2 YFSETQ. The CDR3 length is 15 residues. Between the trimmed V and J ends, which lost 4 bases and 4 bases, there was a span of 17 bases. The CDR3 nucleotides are TGCGCCAGCAGCCCGAGGGCAGGGCAAGGCTATGGCTACACCTTC. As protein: CASSPRAGQGYGYTF.

The CDR3 DNA is TGCGCCAGCAGCAGGGGCCAAACCTACAATGAGCAGTTCTTC. Its translation: CASSRGQTYNEQFF. The chain uses TRBV5-1 and TRBJ2-1; a possible D gene is TRBD1 (5 bases). The CDR3 consists of 14 residues. Germline CDR1 reads SGHRS; CDR2 reads YFSETQ. Trimming took off 4 bases at V and 2 bases at J, with 10 bases between the two ends. The full variable domain, in which reference TRBV5-1 and TRBJ2-1 provide the parts outside the CDR3, is KAGVTQTPRYLIKTRGQQVTLSCSPISGHRSVSWYQQTPGQGLQFLFEYFSETQRNKGNFPGRFSGRQFSNSRSEMNVSTLELGDSALYLCASSRGQTYNEQFFGPGTRLTVL.

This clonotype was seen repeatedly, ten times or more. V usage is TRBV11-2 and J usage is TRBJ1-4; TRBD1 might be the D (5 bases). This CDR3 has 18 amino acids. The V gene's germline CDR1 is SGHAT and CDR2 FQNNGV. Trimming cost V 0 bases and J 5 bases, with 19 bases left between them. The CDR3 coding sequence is TGTGCCAGCAGCTTAGACGGGCAGGAGGGGAACCTGAATGAAAAACTGTTTTTT. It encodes CASSLDGQEGNLNEKLFF.

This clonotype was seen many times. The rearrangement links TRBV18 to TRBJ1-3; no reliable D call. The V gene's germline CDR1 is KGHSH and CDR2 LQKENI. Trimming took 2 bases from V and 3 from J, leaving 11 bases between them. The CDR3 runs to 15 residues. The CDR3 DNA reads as TGTGCCAGCTCACCAATGCGGGGTTTTGGAAACACCATATATTTT. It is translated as CASSPMRGFGNTIYF.